The source of this T cell receptor beta chain is a study of blood T cell repertoires in COVID-19. Study-wide context: PBMCs, B-cell-depleted T cells, or T cells provided the cDNA or gDNA that made up the material.

This CDR3 has 14 residues. V was pared by 4 bases and J by 5 bases, with 9 bases between. Germline lookup yields CDR1 MRHNA and CDR2 SNTAGT. The data were produced by immunoSEQ multiplex PCR, yet TCRdb's version contains in-frame clones alone and is incomplete. The sample consists of roughly 120,000 clones, under 75% of them appearing once. This clonotype was sampled from an older woman with acute or convalescent COVID-19. Sequences were obtained from peripheral blood. The chain links TRBV6-4 to TRBJ1-6; no clear D. The CDR3 here is CASSVYRDNSPLHF. The CDR3 DNA sequence: TGTGCCAGCAGTGTCTACAGAGATAATTCACCCCTCCACTTT.